A single sample gave rise to the 18 T cell receptor beta chains below, sequenced in a study of PD-L1 blockade in urothelial cancer. Time point indicated: peripheral blood 6 weeks after treatment start. Sequencing was performed with immunoSEQ multiplex PCR; in TCRdb, only in-frame clones are kept and a portion is missing. The sample lists about 120,000 clones; around 88% were seen once. Sequenced material: PBMCs, taken around atezolizumab (anti-PD-L1) treatment. All receptors derive from a man between 60 and 75 years old with urothelial cancer.

This clone was seen only once. The genes are TRBV18 and TRBJ2-7; TRBD1 agrees at 7 bases. This CDR3 has 15 residues. The germline CDR1 and CDR2 sequences are KGHSH and LQKENI. Germline trimming cut 3 bases from V and 3 bases from J; bases unmatched to any gene: 8. CDR3 sequence reads: CASSPGWGQIYEQYF. In nucleotides, the CDR3 is TGTGCCAGCTCACCCGGCTGGGGACAGATCTACGAGCAGTACTTC.

This clone was detected only once. This chain uses TRBV4-1 with TRBJ2-7; 7 bases align to TRBD2. CDR1 MGHRA and CDR2 YSYEKL come from the germline V gene. The CDR3 extends over 13 amino acids. Trimming cost V 4 bases and J 1 base; bases outside gene matches: 1. The CDR3 coding sequence is TGCGCCAGCAGCCGGGAGGGGTCCTACGAGCAGTACTTC. Encoded protein: CASSREGSYEQYF.

The rearrangement joins TRBV7-3 to TRBJ2-5; no firm D call. The V end was cut by 0 bases, the J end by 5 bases, with 7 bases between. The CDR3 is made up of 13 amino acids. The germline V gene has CDR1 SGHTA and CDR2 FQGTGA. The CDR3 DNA sequence: TGTGCCAGCAGCTTAACTTATTCTGAGACCCAGTACTTC. This translates into CASSLTYSETQYF. The full variable domain, rest sourced from reference TRBV7-3 and TRBJ2-5, is GAGVSQTPSNKVTEKGKYVELRCDPISGHTALYWYRQSLGQGPEFLIYFQGTGAADDSGLPNDRFFAVRPEGSVSTLKIQRTERGDSAVYLCASSLTYSETQYFGPGTRLLVL.

The chain couples TRBV6-6 to TRBJ2-2; TRBD2 is a possible D gene (6 bases). CDR1 is MNHNY, CDR2 SVGAGI, per germline (reference sequence). V lost 10 bases to trimming and J lost 0 bases, with 18 bases between them. CDR3 length: 16 amino acids. CDR3 bases: TGTGCCACCTCACTTCTAGGGACTCCGAACACCGGGGAGCTGTTTTTT. Protein: CATSLLGTPNTGELFF.

This clone was seen only once. The chain employs TRBV7-2 and TRBJ1-1; possibly TRBD1 for D (6 bases). The CDR3 is 17 amino acids. The V gene lost 4 bases and the J gene lost 6 bases, with 24 bases spanning the gap. The V gene's germline CDR1 is SGHTA and CDR2 FQGNSA. Here the CDR3 DNA reads TGTGCCAGCAGCTCGAATGCCTGGGACACCGCCCGACCTGAAGCTTTCTTT. Translating it yields CASSSNAWDTARPEAFF.

The sample holds a few counts of this clone. Other DNA sequences in the sample encode the same CDR3. This chain joins TRBV29-1 and TRBJ1-1; TRBD1 matches at 9 bases. The CDR3 sequence is 11 residues long. The V gene's germline CDR1 is SQVTM and CDR2 ANQGSEA. V lost 6 bases and J lost 4; bases outside the gene matches: 0. CDR3 region: CSVGQGTEAFF. As DNA, the CDR3 is TGCAGCGTGGGACAGGGCACTGAAGCTTTCTTT.

The chain is built from TRBV20-1 and TRBJ2-7; D call uncertain. CDR3 length: 11 amino acids. Germline V gene sequence: CDR1 DFQATT, CDR2 SNEGSKA (reference sequence). V was pared by 6 bases and J by 9 bases, with 15 bases between. CDR3 coding DNA: TGCAGTGCCACCGACCCTCCGGGGCAGTACTTC. This sequence encodes CSATDPPGQYF.

The chain is built from TRBV27 and TRBJ2-5; 9 nucleotides agree with TRBD2. The germline gives CDR1 MNHEY, CDR2 SMNVEV (reference sequence). This CDR3 spans 15 amino acids. V lost 7 bases, J lost 4 bases, and 10 bases stayed unmatched. The CDR3 spells CASTGAGLAGETQYF. Written as DNA, the CDR3 is TGTGCCAGCACTGGGGCGGGACTAGCAGGAGAGACCCAGTACTTC.

The chain recombines TRBV9 with TRBJ2-3; the match to TRBD2 covers 8 bases. The CDR3 sequence is 15 residues long. V gave up 4 bases and J gave up 3 bases; unmatched junction bases: 7. The germline CDR1 and CDR2 sequences are SGDLS and YYNGEE. Here the CDR3 reads CASSFTGGPTDTQYF. The CDR3 nucleotides read TGTGCCAGCAGCTTCACGGGGGGGCCGACAGATACGCAGTATTTT.

The J gene is TRBJ1-1, the V gene TRBV5-1; weak D call: TRBD1 (6 bases). Between the trimmed V and J ends, which lost 2 bases and 3 bases, there was a span of 11 bases. This CDR3 region has 14 residues. CDR1 is SGHRS, CDR2 YFSETQ, per germline. The CDR3 DNA is TGCGCCAGCAGCTTAAAACAGGGCTACACTGAAGCTTTCTTT. This gives the protein CASSLKQGYTEAFF. Looking up the rest from reference TRBV5-1 and TRBJ1-1 gives the full variable domain: KAGVTQTPRYLIKTRGQQVTLSCSPISGHRSVSWYQQTPGQGLQFLFEYFSETQRNKGNFPGRFSGRQFSNSRSEMNVSTLELGDSALYLCASSLKQGYTEAFFGQGTRLTVV.

V is TRBV5-6 and J is TRBJ2-7, with 7 nucleotides matching TRBD1. With V trimmed by 2 bases and J by 3 bases, 2 bases remained unmatched. Germline values: CDR1 SGHDT, CDR2 YYEEEE. The CDR3 extends over 13 amino acids. CDR3 in DNA: TGTGCCAGCAGCTTCCAGGGGGTCTACGAGCAGTACTTC. Protein sequence: CASSFQGVYEQYF.

This rearrangement joins TRBV6-1 to TRBJ1-4; maybe TRBD1 (5 bases). Germline V gene data show CDR1 as MNHNS and CDR2 as SASEGT. Between the trimmed V and J ends, which lost 0 bases and 8 bases, there was a span of 19 bases. This CDR3 region has 17 residues. The CDR3 nucleotides are TGTGCCAGCAGTGAAGCACGCAGGGCTCGGCGTCGCGAAAAACTGTTTTTT. The encoded protein is CASSEARRARRREKLFF.

V usage is TRBV2 and J usage is TRBJ2-1, with 9 bases matching TRBD2. The CDR3 totals 16 residues. With V trimmed by 6 bases and J by 5 bases, 11 bases remained unmatched. Germline-derived CDR1 and CDR2 are SNHLY and FYNNEI. The CDR3 here is CASRDRSGGIDNEQFF. The CDR3 coding sequence is TGTGCCAGCAGAGACAGGAGCGGGGGGATCGACAATGAGCAGTTCTTC.

About this clone: Germline and junction disagree at one end, which may indicate a read error. The chain has TRBV4-2 and TRBJ1-6; weak D call: TRBD1 (6 bases). CDR1 and CDR2 (germline): LGHNA, YNFKEQ. The CDR3 runs 18 residues. The CDR3 DNA follows: TGTGCCAGCAGCCAGGCGGACAGCCGAAGCTCCTATAATTTACCCCTCCACTTT. This encodes CASSQADSRSSYNLPLHF.

The rearrangement links TRBV5-4 to TRBJ2-3, with unresolved D. Germline V gene sequence: CDR1 SGHNT, CDR2 YYREEE (reference sequence). The V end lost 4 bases, the J end lost 4 bases, and 13 bases lay between the germline ends. The CDR3 is 14 residues long. CDR3 sequence reads: CASSNQVQSDTQYF. The CDR3 DNA follows: TGTGCCAGCAGCAACCAGGTACAGTCAGATACGCAGTATTTT.

The chain employs TRBV5-4 and TRBJ2-7; the match to TRBD1 covers 9 bases. The CDR3 is 14 residues long. Germline values: CDR1 SGHNT, CDR2 YYREEE (reference sequence). Losses at the gene ends were 2 bases for V and 5 bases for J; bases not matched to a gene: 5. The chain's CDR3 is CASSLKRDRDEQYF. The CDR3, as DNA: TGTGCCAGCAGCTTAAAACGGGACAGGGACGAGCAGTACTTC.

This chain connects TRBV7-9 to TRBJ2-6, with D maybe TRBD2 (5 bases). The CDR3 has 16 residues. Germline V gene data show CDR1 as SEHNR and CDR2 as FQNEAQ (reference sequence). V lost 5 bases and J lost 0, with 11 bases in between. CDR3 sequence: CASSPGGASGANVLTF. In DNA form, the CDR3 reads TGTGCCAGCAGCCCAGGAGGAGCCTCTGGGGCCAACGTCCTGACTTTC.

V usage is TRBV29-1 and J usage is TRBJ1-1; tentatively, D is TRBD1 (5 bases). Looked up from germline, CDR1 is SQVTM and CDR2 is ANQGSEA. The CDR3 has 10 amino acids. V was clipped by 4 bases and J by 6 bases, with 6 bases between them. CDR3 amino acids: CSVGQSEAFF. In DNA, the CDR3 is TGCAGCGTTGGACAGTCTGAAGCTTTCTTT.